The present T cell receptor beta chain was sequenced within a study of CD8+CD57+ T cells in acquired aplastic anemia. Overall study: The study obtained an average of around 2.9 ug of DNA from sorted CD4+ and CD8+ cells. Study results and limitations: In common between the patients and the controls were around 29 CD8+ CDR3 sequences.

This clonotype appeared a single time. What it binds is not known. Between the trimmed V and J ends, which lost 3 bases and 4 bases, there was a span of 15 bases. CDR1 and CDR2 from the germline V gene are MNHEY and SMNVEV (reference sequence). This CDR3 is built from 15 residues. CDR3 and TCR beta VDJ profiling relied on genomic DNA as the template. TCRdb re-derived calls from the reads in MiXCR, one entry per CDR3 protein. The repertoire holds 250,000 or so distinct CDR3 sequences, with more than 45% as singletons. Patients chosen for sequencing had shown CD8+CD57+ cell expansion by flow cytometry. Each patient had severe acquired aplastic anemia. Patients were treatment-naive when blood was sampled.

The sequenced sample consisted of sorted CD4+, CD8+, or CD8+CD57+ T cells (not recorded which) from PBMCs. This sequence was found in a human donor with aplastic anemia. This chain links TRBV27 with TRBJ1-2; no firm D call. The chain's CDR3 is CASSFRGNSVYGYTF. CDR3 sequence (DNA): TGTGCCAGCAGTTTTAGAGGGAACTCGGTCTATGGCTACACCTTC.